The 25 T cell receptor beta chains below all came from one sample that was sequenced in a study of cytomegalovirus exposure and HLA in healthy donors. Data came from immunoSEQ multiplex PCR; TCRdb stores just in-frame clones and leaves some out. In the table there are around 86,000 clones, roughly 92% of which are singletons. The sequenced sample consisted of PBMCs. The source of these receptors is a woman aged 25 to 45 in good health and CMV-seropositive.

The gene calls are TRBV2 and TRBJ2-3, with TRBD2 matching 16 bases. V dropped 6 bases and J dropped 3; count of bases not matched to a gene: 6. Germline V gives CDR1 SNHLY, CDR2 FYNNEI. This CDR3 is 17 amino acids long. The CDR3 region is CASRAGLAGGPTDTQYF. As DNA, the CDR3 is TGTGCCAGCAGGGCGGGACTAGCGGGAGGGCCTACAGATACGCAGTATTTT. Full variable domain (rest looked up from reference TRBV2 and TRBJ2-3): EPEVTQTPSHQVTQMGQEVILRCVPISNHLYFYWYRQILGQKVEFLVSFYNNEISEKSEIFDDQFSVERPDGSNFTLKIRSTKLEDSAMYFCASRAGLAGGPTDTQYFGPGTRLTVL.

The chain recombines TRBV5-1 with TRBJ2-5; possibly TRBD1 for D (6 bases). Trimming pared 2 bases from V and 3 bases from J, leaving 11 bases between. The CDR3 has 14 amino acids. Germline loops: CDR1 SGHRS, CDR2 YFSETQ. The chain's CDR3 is CASSFTGRKETQYF. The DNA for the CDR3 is TGCGCCAGCAGCTTCACAGGGCGGAAAGAGACCCAGTACTTC.

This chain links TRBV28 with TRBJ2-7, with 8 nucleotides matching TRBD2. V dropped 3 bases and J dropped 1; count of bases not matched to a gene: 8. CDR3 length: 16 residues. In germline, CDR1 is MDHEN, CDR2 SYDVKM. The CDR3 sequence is CASSLTGTRFSYEQYF. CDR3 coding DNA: TGTGCCAGCAGTTTGACCGGGACTAGGTTTTCCTACGAGCAGTACTTC.

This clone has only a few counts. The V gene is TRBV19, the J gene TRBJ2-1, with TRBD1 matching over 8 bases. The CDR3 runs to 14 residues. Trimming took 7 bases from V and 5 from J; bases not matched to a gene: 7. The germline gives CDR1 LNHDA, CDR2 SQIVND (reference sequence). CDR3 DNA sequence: TGTGCCAGTACCCCGACAGGGGTCAACAATGAGCAGTTCTTC. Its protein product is CASTPTGVNNEQFF.

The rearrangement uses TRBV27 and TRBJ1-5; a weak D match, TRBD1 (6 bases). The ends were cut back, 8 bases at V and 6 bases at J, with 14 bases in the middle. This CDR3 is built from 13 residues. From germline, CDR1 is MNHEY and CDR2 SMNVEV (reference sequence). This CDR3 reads CASSQGRPQPQHF. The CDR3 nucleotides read TGTGCCAGCTCACAGGGTAGGCCTCAGCCCCAGCATTTT.

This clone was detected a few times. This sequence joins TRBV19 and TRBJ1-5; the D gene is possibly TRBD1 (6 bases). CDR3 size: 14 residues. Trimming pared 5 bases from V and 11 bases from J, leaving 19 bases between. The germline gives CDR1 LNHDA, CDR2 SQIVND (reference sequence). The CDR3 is CASSPSGATGAQHF. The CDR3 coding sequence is TGTGCCAGTAGTCCCTCAGGGGCCACCGGGGCCCAGCATTTT.

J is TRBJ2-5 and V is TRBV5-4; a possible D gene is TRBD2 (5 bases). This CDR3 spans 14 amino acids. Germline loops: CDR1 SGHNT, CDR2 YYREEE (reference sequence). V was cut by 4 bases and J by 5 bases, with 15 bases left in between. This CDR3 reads CASSTAAREETQYF. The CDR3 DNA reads TGTGCCAGCAGCACTGCCGCGAGGGAGGAGACCCAGTACTTC. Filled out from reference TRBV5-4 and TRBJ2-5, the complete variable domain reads ETGVTQSPTHLIKTRGQQVTLRCSSQSGHNTVSWYQQALGQGPQFIFQYYREEENGRGNFPPRFSGLQFPNYSSELNVNALELDDSALYLCASSTAAREETQYFGPGTRLLVL.

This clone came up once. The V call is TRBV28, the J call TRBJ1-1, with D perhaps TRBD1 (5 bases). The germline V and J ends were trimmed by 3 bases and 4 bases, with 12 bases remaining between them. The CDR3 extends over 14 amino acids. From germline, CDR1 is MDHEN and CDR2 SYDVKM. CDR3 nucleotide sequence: TGTGCCAGCAGTTTTTCCAGGGAATCCACTGAAGCTTTCTTT. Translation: CASSFSRESTEAFF.

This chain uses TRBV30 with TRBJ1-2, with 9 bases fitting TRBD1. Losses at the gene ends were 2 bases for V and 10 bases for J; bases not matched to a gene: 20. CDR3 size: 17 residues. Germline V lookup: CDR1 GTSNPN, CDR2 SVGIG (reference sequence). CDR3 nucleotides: TGTGCCTGGAGTATGACCCTAGCAGGGACAGGGAGTTTCTACTACACCTTC. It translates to CAWSMTLAGTGSFYYTF. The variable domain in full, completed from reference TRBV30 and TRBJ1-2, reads SQTIHQWPATLVQPVGSPLSLECTVEGTSNPNLYWYRQAAGRGLQLLFYSVGIGQISSEVPQNLSASRPQDRQFILSSKKLLLSDSGFYLCAWSMTLAGTGSFYYTFGSGTRLTVV.

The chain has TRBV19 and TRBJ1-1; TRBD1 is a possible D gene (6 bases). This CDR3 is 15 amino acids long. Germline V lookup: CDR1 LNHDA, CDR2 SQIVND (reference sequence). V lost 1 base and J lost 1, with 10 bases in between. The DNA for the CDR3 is TGTGCCAGTAGTATAGGGGACATACAGAACACTGAAGCTTTCTTT. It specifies CASSIGDIQNTEAFF. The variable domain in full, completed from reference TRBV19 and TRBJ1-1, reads DGGITQSPKYLFRKEGQNVTLSCEQNLNHDAMYWYRQDPGQGLRLIYYSQIVNDFQKGDIAEGYSVSREKKESFPLTVTSAQKNPTAFYLCASSIGDIQNTEAFFGQGTRLTVV.

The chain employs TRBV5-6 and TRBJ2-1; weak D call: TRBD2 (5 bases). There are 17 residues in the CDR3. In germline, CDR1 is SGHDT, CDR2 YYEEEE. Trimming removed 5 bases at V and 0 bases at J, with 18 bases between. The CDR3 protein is CASSPATGVYSYNEQFF. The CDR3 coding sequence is TGTGCCAGCAGTCCCGCGACCGGGGTCTACTCCTACAATGAGCAGTTCTTC.

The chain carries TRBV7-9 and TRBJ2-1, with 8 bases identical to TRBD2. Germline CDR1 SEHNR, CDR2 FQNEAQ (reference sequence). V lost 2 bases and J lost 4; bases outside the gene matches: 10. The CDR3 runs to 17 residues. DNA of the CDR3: TGTGCCAGCAGCTTACGAACTAGCGGAGCGGAGTACAATGAGCAGTTCTTC. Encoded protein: CASSLRTSGAEYNEQFF.

The CDR3 nucleotides are TGTGCCAGCAGCCTAGTGGTGTCAGGGGGCATCTATGAGCAGTTCTTC. It codes for CASSLVVSGGIYEQFF. V usage is TRBV7-2 and J usage is TRBJ2-1; 8 positions match TRBD1. Germline V gene lookup returns CDR1 SGHTA and CDR2 FQGNSA. V shed 5 bases, J shed 8 bases, and the junction held 14 bases outside the gene matches. This CDR3 is built from 16 residues.

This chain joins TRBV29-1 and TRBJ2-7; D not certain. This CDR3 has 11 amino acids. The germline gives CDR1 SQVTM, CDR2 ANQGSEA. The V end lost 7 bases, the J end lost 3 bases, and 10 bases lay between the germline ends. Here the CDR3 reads CSARVGYEQYF. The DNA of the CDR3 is TGCAGCGCTCGGGTGGGCTACGAGCAGTACTTC.

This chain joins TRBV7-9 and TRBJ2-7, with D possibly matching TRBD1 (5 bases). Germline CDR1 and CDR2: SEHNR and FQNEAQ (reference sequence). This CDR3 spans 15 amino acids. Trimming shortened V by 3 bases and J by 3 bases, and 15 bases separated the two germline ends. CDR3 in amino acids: CASSFGHHANYEQYF. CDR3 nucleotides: TGTGCCAGCAGCTTCGGACACCACGCCAACTACGAGCAGTACTTC. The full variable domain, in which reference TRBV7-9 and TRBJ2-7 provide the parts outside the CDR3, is DTGVSQNPRHKITKRGQNVTFRCDPISEHNRLYWYRQTLGQGPEFLTYFQNEAQLEKSRLLSDRFSAERPKGSFSTLEIQRTEQGDSAMYLCASSFGHHANYEQYFGPGTRLTVT.

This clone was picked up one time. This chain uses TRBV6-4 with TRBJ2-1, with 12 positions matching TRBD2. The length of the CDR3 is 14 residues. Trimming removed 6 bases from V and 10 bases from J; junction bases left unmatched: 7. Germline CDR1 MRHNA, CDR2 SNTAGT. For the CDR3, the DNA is TGTGCCAGCAGCCGACTAGCGGGAGTGGGAGAGCAGTTCTTC. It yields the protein CASSRLAGVGEQFF.

CDR3 sequence reads: CASSPMQVGETGELFF. The CDR3 DNA sequence: TGTGCCAGCTCACCAATGCAGGTCGGGGAGACCGGGGAGCTGTTTTTT. The V gene is TRBV18, the J gene TRBJ2-2, with a weak D call TRBD2 (5 bases). CDR1 is KGHSH, CDR2 LQKENI, per germline. V was cut by 2 bases and J by 5 bases, with 15 bases left in between. The CDR3 has 16 amino acids. The whole variable domain, filled in from reference TRBV18 and TRBJ2-2, reads NAGVMQNPRHLVRRRGQEARLRCSPMKGHSHVYWYRQLPEEGLKFMVYLQKENIIDESGMPKERFSAEFPKEGPSILRIQQVVRGDSAAYFCASSPMQVGETGELFFGEGSRLTVL.

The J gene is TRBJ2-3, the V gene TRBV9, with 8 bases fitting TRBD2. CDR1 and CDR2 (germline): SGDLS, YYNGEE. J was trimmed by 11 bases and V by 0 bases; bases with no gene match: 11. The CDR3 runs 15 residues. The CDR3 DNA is TGTGCCAGCAGCGTAGGGGGAACCCCACGGGGGGGGCAGTATTTT. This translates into CASSVGGTPRGGQYF.

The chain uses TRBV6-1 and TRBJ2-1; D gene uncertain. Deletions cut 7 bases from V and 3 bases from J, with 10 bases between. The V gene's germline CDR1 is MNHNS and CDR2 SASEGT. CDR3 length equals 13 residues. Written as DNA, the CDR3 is TGTGCCAGCAACCGAGAGAACTACAATGAGCAGTTCTTC. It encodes CASNRENYNEQFF.

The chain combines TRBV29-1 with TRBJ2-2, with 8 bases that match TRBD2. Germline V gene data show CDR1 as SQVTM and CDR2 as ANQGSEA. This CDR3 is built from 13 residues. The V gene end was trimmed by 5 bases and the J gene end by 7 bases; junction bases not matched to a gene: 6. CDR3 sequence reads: CSVRTSMLGELFF. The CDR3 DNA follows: TGCAGCGTTAGGACTAGCATGCTCGGGGAGCTGTTTTTT.

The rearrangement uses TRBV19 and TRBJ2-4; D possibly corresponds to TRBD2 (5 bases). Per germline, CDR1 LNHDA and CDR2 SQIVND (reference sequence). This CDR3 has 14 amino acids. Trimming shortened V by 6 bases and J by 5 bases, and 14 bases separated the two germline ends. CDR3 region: CASSSWQEENIQYF. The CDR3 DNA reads TGTGCCAGTAGCTCGTGGCAGGAGGAAAACATTCAGTACTTC.

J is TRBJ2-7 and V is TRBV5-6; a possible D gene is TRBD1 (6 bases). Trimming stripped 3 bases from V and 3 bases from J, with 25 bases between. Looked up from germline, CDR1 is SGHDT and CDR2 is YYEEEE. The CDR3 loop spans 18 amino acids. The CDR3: CASSWKLLWGRSSYEQYF. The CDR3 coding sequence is TGTGCCAGCAGCTGGAAACTCTTGTGGGGGCGTTCGAGCTACGAGCAGTACTTC.

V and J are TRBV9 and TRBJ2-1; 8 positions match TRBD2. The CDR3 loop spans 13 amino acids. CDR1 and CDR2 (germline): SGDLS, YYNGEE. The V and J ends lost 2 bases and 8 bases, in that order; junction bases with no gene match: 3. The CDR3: CASSVSGGDEQFF. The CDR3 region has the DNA TGTGCCAGCAGCGTCAGCGGGGGAGATGAGCAGTTCTTC. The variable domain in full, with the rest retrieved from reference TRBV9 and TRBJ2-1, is DSGVTQTPKHLITATGQRVTLRCSPRSGDLSVYWYQQSLDQGLQFLIQYYNGEERAKGNILERFSAQQFPDLHSELNLSSLELGDSALYFCASSVSGGDEQFFGPGTRLTVL.

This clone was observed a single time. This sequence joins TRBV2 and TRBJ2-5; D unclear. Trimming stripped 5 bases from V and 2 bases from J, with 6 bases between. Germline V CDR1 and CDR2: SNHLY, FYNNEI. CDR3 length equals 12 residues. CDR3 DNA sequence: TGTGCCAGCAGTTCGGGTCAAGAGACCCAGTACTTC. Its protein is CASSSGQETQYF.

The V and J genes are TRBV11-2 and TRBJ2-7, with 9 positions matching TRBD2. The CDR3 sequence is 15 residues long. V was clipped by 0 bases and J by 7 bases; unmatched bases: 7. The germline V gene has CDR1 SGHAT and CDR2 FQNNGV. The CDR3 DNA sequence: TGTGCCAGCAGCTTAGAGATTAGCGGGAGCCATGAGCAGTACTTC. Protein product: CASSLEISGSHEQYF.